Listed here is a single T cell receptor beta chain. Deletions cut 0 bases from V and 1 base from J, with 7 bases between. This CDR3 contains 14 residues. Germline-derived CDR1 and CDR2 are SGDLS and YYNGEE. The sample belongs to a study of T cell changes during pregnancy in multiple sclerosis. Some clones are missing from TCRdb's copy, which holds only in-frame ones; the method was immunoSEQ multiplex PCR. Of tens of thousands of clones listed, around 94% were seen once; the top ten hold around 0.84%. The J gene is TRBJ2-5, the V gene TRBV9; no reliable D call. This TCR derives from a female donor with multiple sclerosis, enrolled in a pregnancy study. This specimen was peripheral blood, taken in the third trimester of pregnancy. In nucleotides, the CDR3 is TGTGCCAGCAGCGTAGGTAGTTTCCAAGAGACCCAGTACTTC. Translated, it gives CASSVGSFQETQYF.